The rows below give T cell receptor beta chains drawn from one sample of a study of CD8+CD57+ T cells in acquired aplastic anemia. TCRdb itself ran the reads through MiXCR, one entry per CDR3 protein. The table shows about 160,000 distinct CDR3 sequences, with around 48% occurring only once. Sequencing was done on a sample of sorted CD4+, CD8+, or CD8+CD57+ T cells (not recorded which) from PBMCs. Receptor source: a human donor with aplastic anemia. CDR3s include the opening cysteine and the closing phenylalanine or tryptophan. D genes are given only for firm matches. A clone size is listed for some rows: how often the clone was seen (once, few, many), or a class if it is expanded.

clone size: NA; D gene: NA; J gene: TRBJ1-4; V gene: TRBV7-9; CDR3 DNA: TGTGCCAGCAGCTTCGACCTGAATGAAAAACTGTTTTTT; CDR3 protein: CASSFDLNEKLFF
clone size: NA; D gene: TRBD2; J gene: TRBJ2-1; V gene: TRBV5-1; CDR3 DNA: TGCGCCAGCAGCTCCGGACTAGCGGACATCAAGTACAATGAGCAGTTCTTC; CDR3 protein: CASSSGLADIKYNEQFF
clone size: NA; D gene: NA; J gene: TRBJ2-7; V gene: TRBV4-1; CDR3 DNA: TGCGCCAGCAGCCAAGATCGACCAGGGAGGTACGAGCAGTACTTC; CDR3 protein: CASSQDRPGRYEQYF
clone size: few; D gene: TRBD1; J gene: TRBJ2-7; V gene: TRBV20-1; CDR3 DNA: TGCAGTGCTAGCTCCGGGACAGGGACTGGGGACGAGCAGTACTTC; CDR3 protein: CSASSGTGTGDEQYF
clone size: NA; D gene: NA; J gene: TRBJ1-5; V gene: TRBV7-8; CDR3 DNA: TGTGCCAGCAGCTTTAGTCCGGATCAGCCCCAGCATTTT; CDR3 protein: CASSFSPDQPQHF
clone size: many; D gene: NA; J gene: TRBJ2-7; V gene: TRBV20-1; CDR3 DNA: TGCAGTGCTAGGCCCCCTGGGCTAGCTGGGGAGCAGTACTTC; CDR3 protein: CSARPPGLAGEQYF
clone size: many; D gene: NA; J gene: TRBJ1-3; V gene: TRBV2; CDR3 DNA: TGTGCCAGCAGGAACTCTGGAAACACCATATATTTT; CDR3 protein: CASRNSGNTIYF
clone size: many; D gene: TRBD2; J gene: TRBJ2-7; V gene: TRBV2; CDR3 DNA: TGTGCCAGCAGACGACTAGCGGGAGAACGGAACGAGCAGTACTTC; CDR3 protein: CASRRLAGERNEQYF
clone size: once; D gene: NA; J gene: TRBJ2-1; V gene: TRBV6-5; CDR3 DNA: TGTGCCAGCAGTTACTCTGCGACGGCCTACAATGAGCAGTTCTTC; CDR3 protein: CASSYSATAYNEQFF
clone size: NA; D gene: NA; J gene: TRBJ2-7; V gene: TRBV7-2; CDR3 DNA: TGTGCCAGCAGCTTACAGGGGATCGAGCAGTACTTC; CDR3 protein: CASSLQGIEQYF
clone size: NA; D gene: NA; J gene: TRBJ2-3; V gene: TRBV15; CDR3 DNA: TGTGCCACCAGCAGCTTGGGTCTCGTTGTAGGTACGCAGTATTTT; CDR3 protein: CATSSLGLVVGTQYF
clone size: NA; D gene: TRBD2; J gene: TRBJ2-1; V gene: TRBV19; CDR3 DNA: TGTGCCAGTAGGCGACTAGCCCACTCGGAAAATGAGCAGTTCTTC; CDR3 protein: CASRRLAHSENEQFF
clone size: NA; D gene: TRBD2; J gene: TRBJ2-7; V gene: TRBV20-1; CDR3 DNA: TGCAGTACGCCGGGACTAGCCTACGAGCAGTACTTC; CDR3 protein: CSTPGLAYEQYF
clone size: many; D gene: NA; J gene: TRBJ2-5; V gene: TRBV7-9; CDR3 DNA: TGTGCCAGCAGCTCCTCCCCCTCGCCGCTTCAAGAGACCCAGTACTTC; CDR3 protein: CASSSSPSPLQETQYF
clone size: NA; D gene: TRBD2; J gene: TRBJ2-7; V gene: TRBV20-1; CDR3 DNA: TGCAGTGCTAGAGTCCCCCCCACTAGCGGGAGGTATGAGCAGTACTTC; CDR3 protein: CSARVPPTSGRYEQYF
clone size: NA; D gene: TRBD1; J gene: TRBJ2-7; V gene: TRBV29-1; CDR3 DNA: TGCAGCCAGGGGGATTCCTACGAGCAGTACTTC; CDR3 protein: CSQGDSYEQYF
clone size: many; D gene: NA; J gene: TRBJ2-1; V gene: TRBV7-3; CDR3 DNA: TGTGCCAGCAGCTTGACCGGACCCAACGGGGATGAGCAGTTCTTC; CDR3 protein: CASSLTGPNGDEQFF
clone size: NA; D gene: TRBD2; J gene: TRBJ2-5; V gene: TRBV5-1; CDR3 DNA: TGCGCCAGCAGTGAGACTAGCGGGGCATTCCGGGGAGAGACCCAGTACTTC; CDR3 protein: CASSETSGAFRGETQYF
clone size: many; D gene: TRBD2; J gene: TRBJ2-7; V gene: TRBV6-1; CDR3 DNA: TGTGCCAGCGGGACTAGCGGGAGTCTATACGAGCAGTACTTC; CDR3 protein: CASGTSGSLYEQYF
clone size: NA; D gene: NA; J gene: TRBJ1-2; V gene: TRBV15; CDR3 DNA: TGTGCCACCAGCAGAGATTTAACTGGCTACACCTTC; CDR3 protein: CATSRDLTGYTF
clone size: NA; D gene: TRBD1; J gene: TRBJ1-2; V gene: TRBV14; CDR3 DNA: TGTGCCAGCCCAGGGGGCTTTGACTATGGCTACACCTTC; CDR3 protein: CASPGGFDYGYTF
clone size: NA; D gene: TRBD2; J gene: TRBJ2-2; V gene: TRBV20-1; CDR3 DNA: TGCAGTGCCACTACCGGGGGGGCGCGGGCCGGGGAGCTGTTTTTT; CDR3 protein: CSATTGGARAGELFF
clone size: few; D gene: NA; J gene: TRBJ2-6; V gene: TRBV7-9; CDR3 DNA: TGTGCCAGCAGCTTTGCTGGGGCCAACGTCCTGACTTTC; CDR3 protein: CASSFAGANVLTF
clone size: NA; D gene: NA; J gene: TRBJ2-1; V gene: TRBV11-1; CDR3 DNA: TGTGCCAGCAGCTTAGTCGGCCAAAACAATGAGCAGTTCTTC; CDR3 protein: CASSLVGQNNEQFF
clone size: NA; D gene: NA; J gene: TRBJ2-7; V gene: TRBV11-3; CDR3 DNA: TGTGCCAGCAGCTTAGATCTTGACTCCTACGAGCAGTACTTC; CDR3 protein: CASSLDLDSYEQYF
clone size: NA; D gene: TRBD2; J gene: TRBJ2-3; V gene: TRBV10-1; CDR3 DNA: TGCGCCAGCAGCCAGCGGGGGGGTAGCACAGATACGCAGTATTTT; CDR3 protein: CASSQRGGSTDTQYF
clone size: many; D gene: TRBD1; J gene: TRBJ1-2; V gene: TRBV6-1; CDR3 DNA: TGTGCCAGCAGTGGGGACAGAGATTATGGCTACACCTTC; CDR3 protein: CASSGDRDYGYTF
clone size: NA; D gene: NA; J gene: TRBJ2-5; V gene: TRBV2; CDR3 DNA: TGTGCCGGCAGTACTACTCAAGAGACCCAGTACTTC; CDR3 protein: CAGSTTQETQYF
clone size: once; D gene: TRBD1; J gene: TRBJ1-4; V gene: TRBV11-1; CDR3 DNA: TGTGCCAGCAGCCCCTTAGCGGGACAGGGGGCTAATGAAAAACTGTTTTTT; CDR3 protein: CASSPLAGQGANEKLFF
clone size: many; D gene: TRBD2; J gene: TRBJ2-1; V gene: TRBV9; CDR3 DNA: TGTGCCAGCAGCGTAGGTCTAGCGGACAATGAGCAGTTCTTC; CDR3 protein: CASSVGLADNEQFF
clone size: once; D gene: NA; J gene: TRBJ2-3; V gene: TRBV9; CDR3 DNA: TGTGCCAGCAGCGTAGTGGCCCTAAGGACAGATACGCAGTATTTT; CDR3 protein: CASSVVALRTDTQYF
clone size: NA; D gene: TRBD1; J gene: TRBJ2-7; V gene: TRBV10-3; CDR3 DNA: TGTGCCGCAGGACAGGGGGGGTCCTACGAGCAGTACTTC; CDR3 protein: CAAGQGGSYEQYF
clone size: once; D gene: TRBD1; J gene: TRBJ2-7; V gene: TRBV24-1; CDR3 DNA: TGTGCCACCAGTGATCCAGGGACAGGGAGGAACGAGCAGTACTTC; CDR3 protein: CATSDPGTGRNEQYF
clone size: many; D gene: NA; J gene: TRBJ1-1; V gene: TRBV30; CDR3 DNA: TGTGCCTGGAGCACCACTGAAGCTTTCTTT; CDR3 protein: CAWSTTEAFF
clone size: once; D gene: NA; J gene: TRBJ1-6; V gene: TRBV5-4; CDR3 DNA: TGTGCCAGCAGCTTGGAGGGCAGGGAGAATTCACCCCTCCACTTT; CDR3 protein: CASSLEGRENSPLHF
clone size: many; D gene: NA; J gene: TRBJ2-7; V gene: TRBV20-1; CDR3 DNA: TGCAGTGCTAGAGATACGGCCAGCCGCTACGAGCAGTACTTC; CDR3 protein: CSARDTASRYEQYF
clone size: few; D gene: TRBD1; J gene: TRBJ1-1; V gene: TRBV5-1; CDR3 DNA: TGCGCCAGCAGCTTAAAGCTCCCGGGACAGGGGAATTCGGAAGCTTTCTTT; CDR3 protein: CASSLKLPGQGNSEAFF
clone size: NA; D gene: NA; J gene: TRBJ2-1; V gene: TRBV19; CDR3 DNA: TGTGCCAGTAATTCATACAATGAGCAGTTCTTC; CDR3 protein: CASNSYNEQFF
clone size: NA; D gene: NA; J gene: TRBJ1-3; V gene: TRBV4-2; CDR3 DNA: TGTGCCAGCAGCCAAGATTCCGGTTTGGGGTCCGGAAACACCATATATTTT; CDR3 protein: CASSQDSGLGSGNTIYF
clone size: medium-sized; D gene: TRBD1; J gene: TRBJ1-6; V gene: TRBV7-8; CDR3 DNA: TGTGCCAGCAGCTTTTCAGGGGGCGGTAATTCACCCCTCCACTTT; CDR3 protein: CASSFSGGGNSPLHF
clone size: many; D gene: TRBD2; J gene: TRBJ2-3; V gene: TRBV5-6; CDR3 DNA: TGTGCCAGCAGGACAGGGGGTGGACTAGCGGGAGAAAATACGCAGTATTTT; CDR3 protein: CASRTGGGLAGENTQYF
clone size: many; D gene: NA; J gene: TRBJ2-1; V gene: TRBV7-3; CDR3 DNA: TGTGCCAGCAGCCTCGGCGGAGCGGGTGACAATGAGCAGTTCTTC; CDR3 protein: CASSLGGAGDNEQFF
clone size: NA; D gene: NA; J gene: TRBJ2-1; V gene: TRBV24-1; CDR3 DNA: TGTGCCACCAGTGATTTGGGGGACAAAGGTGAGCAGTTCTTC; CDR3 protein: CATSDLGDKGEQFF
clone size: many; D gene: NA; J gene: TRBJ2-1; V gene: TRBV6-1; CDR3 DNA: TGTGCCAGCAAAATGGGCTCCTACAATGAGCAGTTCTTC; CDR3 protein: CASKMGSYNEQFF
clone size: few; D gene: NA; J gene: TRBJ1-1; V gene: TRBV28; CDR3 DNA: TGTGCCAGCAGTTTCGGGGGCACGAACACTGAAGCTTTCTTT; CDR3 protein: CASSFGGTNTEAFF
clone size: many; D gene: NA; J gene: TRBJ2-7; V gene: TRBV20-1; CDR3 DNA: TGCAGTGCTAGAGATCAGGGCGGGAAGGGGGGTACCGAGCAGTACTTC; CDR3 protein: CSARDQGGKGGTEQYF
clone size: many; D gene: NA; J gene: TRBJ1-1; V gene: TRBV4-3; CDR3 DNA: TGCGCCAGCAGCCAACCAGACGAGAGGAGCACTGAAGCTTTCTTT; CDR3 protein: CASSQPDERSTEAFF
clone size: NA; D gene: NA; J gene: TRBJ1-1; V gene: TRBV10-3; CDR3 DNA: TGTGCCATCAGTGGCCAGGAGAACACTGAAGCTTTCTTT; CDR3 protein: CAISGQENTEAFF
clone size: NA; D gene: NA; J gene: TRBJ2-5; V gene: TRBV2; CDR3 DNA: TGTGCCAGTATTTATTCCGTTGGGGAGACCCAGTACTTC; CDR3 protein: CASIYSVGETQYF
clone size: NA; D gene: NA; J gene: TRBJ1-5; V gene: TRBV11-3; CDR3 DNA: TGTGCCAGCAGCTTAGCGGGTGAGCCCCAGCATTTT; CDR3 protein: CASSLAGEPQHF
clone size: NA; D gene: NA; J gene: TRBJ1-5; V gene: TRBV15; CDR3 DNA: TGTGCCACCAGCAACGGAGGAGGGGGAAGCAATCAGCCCCAGCATTTT; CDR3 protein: CATSNGGGGSNQPQHF
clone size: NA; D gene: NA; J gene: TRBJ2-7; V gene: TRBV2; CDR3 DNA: TGTGCCAGCAGGGGACCTAAAGGCTCCTACGAGCAGTACTTC; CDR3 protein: CASRGPKGSYEQYF
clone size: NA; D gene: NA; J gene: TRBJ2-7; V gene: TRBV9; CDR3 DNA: TGTGCCAGCAGCGTAGACGAATACGAGCAGTACTTC; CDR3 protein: CASSVDEYEQYF
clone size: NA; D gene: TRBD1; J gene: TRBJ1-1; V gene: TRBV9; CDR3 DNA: TGTGCCAGCAGCGTTACAGGGGGGGCTGAAGCTTTCTTT; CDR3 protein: CASSVTGGAEAFF
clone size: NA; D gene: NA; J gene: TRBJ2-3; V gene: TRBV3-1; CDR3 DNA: TGTGCCAGCAGCCAAGGTCGGCGAGATACGCAGTATTTT; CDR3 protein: CASSQGRRDTQYF
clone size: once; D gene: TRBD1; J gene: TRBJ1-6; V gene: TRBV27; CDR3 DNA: TGTGCCAGCAGTGACAGGGGCGGATTTTCACCTCTCCACTTT; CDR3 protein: CASSDRGGFSPLHF
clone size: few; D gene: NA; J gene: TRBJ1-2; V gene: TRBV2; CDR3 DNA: TGTGCCAGCAGCTCGACAATCGGCAAGGAAGGCTACACCTTC; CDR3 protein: CASSSTIGKEGYTF
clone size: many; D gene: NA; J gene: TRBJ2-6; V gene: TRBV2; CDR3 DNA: TGTGCCAGCAGTGTCTCGGGGTCTCCTGGGGCCAACGTCCTGACTTTC; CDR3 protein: CASSVSGSPGANVLTF
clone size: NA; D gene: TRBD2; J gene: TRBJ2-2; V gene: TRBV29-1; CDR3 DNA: TGCAGCGTGAGAAAAGGACTAGCTGGCGACACCGGGGAGCTGTTTTTT; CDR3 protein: CSVRKGLAGDTGELFF